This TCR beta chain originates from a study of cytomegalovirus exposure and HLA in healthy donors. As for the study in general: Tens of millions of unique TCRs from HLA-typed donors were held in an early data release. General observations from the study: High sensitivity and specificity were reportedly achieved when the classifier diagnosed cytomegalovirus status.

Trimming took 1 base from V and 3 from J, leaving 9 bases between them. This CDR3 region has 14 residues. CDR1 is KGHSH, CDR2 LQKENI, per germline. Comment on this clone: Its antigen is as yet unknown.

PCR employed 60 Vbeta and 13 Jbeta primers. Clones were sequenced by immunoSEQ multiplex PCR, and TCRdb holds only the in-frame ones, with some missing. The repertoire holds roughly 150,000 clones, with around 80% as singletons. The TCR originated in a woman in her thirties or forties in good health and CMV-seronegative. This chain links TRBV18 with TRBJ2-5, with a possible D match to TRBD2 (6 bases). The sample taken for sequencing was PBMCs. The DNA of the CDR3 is TGTGCCAGCTCACCACGGGTAGCGGAAGAGACCCAGTACTTC. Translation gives CASSPRVAEETQYF.